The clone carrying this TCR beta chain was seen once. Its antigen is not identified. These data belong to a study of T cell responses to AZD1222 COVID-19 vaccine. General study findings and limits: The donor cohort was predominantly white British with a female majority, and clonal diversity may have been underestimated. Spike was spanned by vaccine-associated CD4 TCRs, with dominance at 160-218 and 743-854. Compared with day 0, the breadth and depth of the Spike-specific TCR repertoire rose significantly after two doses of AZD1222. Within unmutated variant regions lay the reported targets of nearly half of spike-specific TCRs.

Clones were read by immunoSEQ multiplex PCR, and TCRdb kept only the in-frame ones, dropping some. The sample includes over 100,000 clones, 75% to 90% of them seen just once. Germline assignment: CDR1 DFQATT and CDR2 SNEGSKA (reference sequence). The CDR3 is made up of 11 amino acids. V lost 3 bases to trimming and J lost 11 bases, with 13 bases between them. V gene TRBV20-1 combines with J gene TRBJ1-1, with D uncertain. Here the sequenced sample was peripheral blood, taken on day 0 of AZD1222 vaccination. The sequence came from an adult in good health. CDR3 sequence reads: CSASGRSGAFF. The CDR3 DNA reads TGCAGTGCTAGCGGCAGGTCGGGGGCTTTCTTT.